This record covers a single TCR beta chain. Its cognate antigen is unknown. This entry comes from a study of blood T cells in healthy people across ages. Study overall: About one barcoded beta molecule was captured per two T cells (by template switching). General study points: It was the long-lived donors that had more naive CD4+ cells and higher diversity than aged donors.

The use of a sample-barcoded 5' primer and a J-beta primer mix characterized a second PCR of roughly 6 to 11 cycles. Unique molecular identifiers of 12 random nucleotides labeled each cDNA. Each CDR3 protein gets one entry after TCRdb re-called the 5' RACE reads with MiXCR. The sample has some 320,000 distinct CDR3 sequences, about 25% seen once. Isolation per sample recovered at least 7 million PBMCs. Sample: blood. The TCR was taken from a woman aged 65 to 85 in good health.

CDR3 protein: CASSTRVEGARLAEAFF. CDR3 DNA sequence: TGTGCCAGTAGTACCCGGGTAGAGGGGGCAAGGCTTGCTGAAGCTTTCTTT. The chain has TRBV19 and TRBJ1-1, with TRBD1 matching over 7 bases. This CDR3 has 17 amino acids. Germline values: CDR1 LNHDA, CDR2 SQIVND (reference sequence). The J segment lost 6 bases and the V segment lost 4 bases, leaving 17 bases of the junction unmatched.